This is a list of T cell receptor beta chains from one sample in a study of T cell responses to AZD1222 COVID-19 vaccine. Sequencing used immunoSEQ multiplex PCR; TCRdb keeps in-frame clones, though not all of them. This repertoire shows roughly 120,000 clones, 88% found once; its top ten account for 8% to 10%. Sequences were derived from peripheral blood, sampled on day 0 of AZD1222 vaccination. The origin of the receptors is an adult in good health. CDR3s include the opening cysteine and the closing phenylalanine or tryptophan.

V	J	CDR3
TRBV7-2	TRBJ1-1	CASSSSGQGVTEAFF
TRBV7-9	TRBJ1-2	CASSPSQGGSWGYTF
TRBV10-2	TRBJ1-1	CASREQGALGTEAFF
TRBV2	TRBJ1-6	CASSETPGISPLHF
TRBV7-9	TRBJ1-5	CASSFSLTGGGNQPQHF
TRBV6-2/TRBV6-3	TRBJ2-7	CASSYSEGLLEYYEQYF
TRBV6-2/TRBV6-3	TRBJ1-1	CASSPQPGGRTEAFF
TRBV19	TRBJ2-1	CASSNRDSGNEQFF
TRBV4-2	TRBJ1-2	CASSQAFGGPGGYTF
TRBV7-2	TRBJ1-6	CASSFPISYNSPLHF
TRBV7-2	TRBJ2-1	CASSLSGRGRYKGQFF
TRBV7-8	TRBJ2-1	CASSLFAGGSYNEQFF
TRBV30	TRBJ1-5	CAYTTGGIQPQHF
TRBV18	TRBJ1-2	CASSPSPFAWENGYTF
TRBV7-3	TRBJ1-1	CASSLIPDRGSEAFF
TRBV7-2	TRBJ1-2	CASSLNYPDRGPSNYGYTF
TRBV10-3	TRBJ2-7	CAISELRTGLYEQYF
TRBV5-5	TRBJ2-7	CASSQTGNEQYF
TRBV6-2/TRBV6-3	TRBJ2-1	CASSSGEVQNEQFF
TRBV28	TRBJ1-5	CASSLTGYQPQHF
TRBV6-4	TRBJ2-7	CASSDRGAKIPYEQYF
TRBV6-5	TRBJ1-2	CASSYSKGGHYGYTF
TRBV2	TRBJ2-7	CASEKTGHEQYF
TRBV27	TRBJ2-7	CASSLYRDRDSNEQYF
TRBV5-1	TRBJ2-2	CASMVSGTGELFF
TRBV6-1	TRBJ1-3	CASGESSGNTIYF
TRBV5-1	TRBJ1-2	CASSRPPYGYTF
TRBV7-6	TRBJ1-1	CASSLGGRNTEAFF
TRBV6-5	TRBJ1-2	CASRREEYGYTF
TRBV24-1	TRBJ2-3	CATSGVSNTQYF
TRBV30	TRBJ1-1	CAWSSYRARSTEAFF
TRBV19	TRBJ1-4	CASSISDRNEKLFF
TRBV9	TRBJ2-3	CASSKAGYQGDTQYF
TRBV13	TRBJ1-2	CASSDRGKGDGYTF
TRBV4-1	TRBJ1-4	CASSQYRDRSNEKLFF